This TCR beta chain comes out of a study of PD-L1 blockade in urothelial cancer (dated by TCRdb to about 2017). In terms of the full investigation: Therapy was started in the mid-2010s for all patients, and atezolizumab 1,200 mg was administered intravenously every 3 weeks. About 85% of the roughly 29 patients were identified as males with urothelial cancer of bladder origin, and a prior smoking history was reported by 18 of 29 patients. An ECOG performance status of 0 or 1 was recorded for the patients, and 0 to 3 prior chemotherapy regimens had been received by the patients. Blood samples were analyzed at two time points: 3 weeks after treatment start (second dose) and 6 weeks after treatment start. Blood samples gave a median of around 130,000 T cells and roughly 83,000 unique TCRs, with a median clonality of 0.080. An exploratory multi-omic analysis was conducted of the somatic, immune and clinical correlates of response to PD-L1 blockade with atezolizumab in urothelial cancer. Pretreatment tumor samples, along with matched peripheral blood collected serially before and after atezolizumab treatment, underwent TCR sequencing. Durable clinical benefit was defined as progression-free survival longer than 6 months, and TCR features were also tested against progression-free and overall survival. In the same patients, whole exome sequencing and RNA sequencing of pretreatment tumors were performed in addition to TCR sequencing. Durable clinical benefit was achieved by nine patients but not by the remaining 20. Pretreatment blood TCR-seq was available for about 30 patients, at least one posttreatment blood collection was obtained for some 25 patients, and tumor TCR-seq was available for some 25 patients. Here is what the overall study found, with its caveats: A pretreatment peripheral blood TCR clonality below the median was linked to improved progression-free and overall survival. Greater expansion of tumor-associated TCR clones in peripheral blood 3 weeks after the start of treatment was observed in patients with durable benefit (n of about 20, p = 0.022). Small sample size (n of about 30) and many exploratory analyses mean the results are intended to be hypothesis-generating.

A cohort of around 29 patients with locally advanced or metastatic urothelial carcinoma, treated at Memorial Sloan Kettering on a trial protocol, was included. Peripheral blood mononuclear cells were collected pretreatment and during treatment, at between 1 and 8 total time points per patient. The Qiagen DNeasy Blood extraction kit was used to purify genomic DNA from total PBMCs and from tumor samples. Collected pretreatment and during treatment, PBMCs were isolated and stored as previously described. As concerns this clone: Its antigen is still unknown. Base qualities are not at hand, and no much larger clone is one base apart.

Synthetic TCR analog templates were spiked into each PCR so that absolute template abundance could be estimated from read counts. The immunoSEQ assay was used to amplify TCRbeta CDR3 regions from genomic DNA with bias-controlled V and J gene primers. Sequencing of rearranged TCRbeta segments was done at approximately 20X coverage. The published analysis was carried out like this. Clustering was used to correct sequencing errors, and CDR3s were annotated against IMGT so that V, D and J genes could be assigned. Downstream analyses used only productive TCRbeta rearrangements, leaving out any out-of-frame or stop-codon sequences. To compute clonality, Shannon entropy was normalized by the log of the number of unique productive sequences and then subtracted from one. Fisher's exact test with Benjamini-Hochberg correction, using a cutoff of adjusted p below 0.01, was how clones that differed between time points or between blood and tumor were identified. Entries here come from immuneACCESS through TCRdb and include only in-frame sequences with V and J called. Some clones fail to appear in such tables; in the studies checked, an unresolved V gene covers under half of the shortfall, and the cause of the remainder is unknown. D and trimming were read from the DNA, whereas the V and J calls and clone size are those reported in that table. Recorded for this sample are around 30,000 clones; roughly 80% of them occurred a single time. Under 2.5% of the sample goes to the ten largest clones.

This TCR came from a man aged 50 to 60 with urothelial cancer. The source material was PBMCs, sampled around atezolizumab (anti-PD-L1) treatment.

The CDR3 has the sequence CASSPWGGGADEQYF. The nucleotides read TGTGCCAGCAGTCCCTGGGGAGGGGGGGCTGACGAGCAGTACTTC. The sequence joins TRBV7-9 to TRBJ2-7; perhaps TRBD2 is the D gene, with 7 bases matching. The CDR3 runs 15 amino acids, cysteine and phenylalanine included. The only DNA kept is the CDR3, 45 bases in frame from the first base. Deletion took 6 bases off V and 5 bases off J, with a span of 20 bases between the germline ends. Reading the germline V gene (reference sequence) gives CDR1 SEHNR and CDR2 FQNEAQ.